Listed below are T cell receptor beta chains from one sample, sequenced in a study of OX40 agonist ivuxolimab in advanced cancers. The protocol was immunoSEQ multiplex PCR, while the TCRdb copy is restricted to in-frame clones and leaves out a portion. Among tens of thousands of clones, just over 85% were seen once, and the ten largest hold roughly 3.3%. The sample here was CD4+ or CD8+ T cells sorted from blood, taken in a trial of the OX40 agonist ivuxolimab. Every receptor here comes from an adult with an advanced solid tumor such as melanoma, head and neck, liver or kidney cancer. The conserved cysteine and the conserved F or W are not part of the CDR3 here. Fields, in order: CDR3 protein, CDR3 length, D gene, clone size, V gene. The D gene is left open where the match is weak. Not every row has a clone size; where given, it reads once, few, many or a size class.

CDR3: ASMGAAILQY; length: 10; D: -; size: few; V: TRBV7-9
CDR3: ASSQDQGTQY; length: 10; D: -; size: -; V: TRBV7-7
CDR3: ASSPGREAGELF; length: 12; D: TRBD2; size: -; V: TRBV28
CDR3: ASREGWGPNQPQH; length: 13; D: -; size: once; V: TRBV6-1
CDR3: ASSPPQQGDGNTIY; length: 14; D: TRBD1; size: -; V: TRBV18
CDR3: ASGLAARGHEQF; length: 12; D: -; size: -; V: TRBV12-5
CDR3: ASTSNRGPINYGYT; length: 14; D: -; size: once; V: TRBV19
CDR3: AWSGTGPKTQY; length: 11; D: -; size: -; V: TRBV30
CDR3: ATGGGEQF; length: 8; D: -; size: once; V: TRBV28
CDR3: SVEAPRGSSYEQY; length: 13; D: -; size: -; V: TRBV29-1
CDR3: ASSREPGRMPGDGYT; length: 15; D: -; size: medium-sized; V: TRBV4-1
CDR3: ASSVRWGLGGNTIY; length: 14; D: -; size: -; V: TRBV9
CDR3: ASSIERQSYGYT; length: 12; D: -; size: -; V: TRBV19
CDR3: ASSLGGRGNEQF; length: 12; D: TRBD2; size: -; V: TRBV7-2
CDR3: ASSSSTSGRAYEQY; length: 14; D: TRBD2; size: -; V: TRBV11-3
CDR3: ASSKVSKCTEF; length: 11; D: -; size: -; V: TRBV21-1
CDR3: ASSPGWATEAF; length: 11; D: -; size: -; V: TRBV30
CDR3: SVPQGAGGTDTQY; length: 13; D: TRBD2; size: -; V: TRBV29-1
CDR3: ASSLATIVATGELF; length: 14; D: -; size: -; V: TRBV5-1
CDR3: ASSPRRGGRWTEAF; length: 14; D: -; size: -; V: TRBV18